The 19 T cell receptor beta chains in this list originate from one sample, sequenced in a study of persistence of HIV-infected CD4 T cells. Cells were stimulated nonspecifically with anti-CD3/anti-CD28 magnetic beads. Sorting of responding CD4+ T cells relied on upregulated CD40 ligand together with CD69. This was the immunoSEQ version 4 assay in survey mode. The table came from immunoSEQ multiplex PCR; TCRdb's copy has only in-frame clones and leaves some out. This sample carries about 46,000 clones, approximately 90% of them seen once, and the ten largest clones take 3% to 3.5%. For these receptors, no antigen is known. The sequencing used CD4+ T cells sorted from PBMCs after roughly 19-hour stimulation, collected from a patient who received antiretroviral therapy. The source of these receptors is an adult woman with HIV who was CMV-seropositive.

The rearrangement joins TRBV21-1 to TRBJ2-1; TRBD2 is the table's D call and was not checked against the DNA. TRBV21-1 has pseudogene status. The CDR3 is 16 amino acids. CDR3 DNA sequence: TGTGCCAGCAGCGGAGCCGGACTAGCGGGAGGAGATGAGCAGTTCTTC. The encoded protein is CASSGAGLAGGDEQFF.

The chain is built from TRBV2 and TRBJ1-1, with D perhaps TRBD1 (6 bases). The CDR3 consists of 15 residues. V shed 1 base and J shed 1 base, with 10 bases lying between them. Germline CDR1 and CDR2: SNHLY and FYNNEI. The CDR3 DNA is TGTGCCAGCAGTGAAGAGGGACATAAGAACACTGAAGCTTTCTTT. It yields the protein CASSEEGHKNTEAFF. The variable domain in full, with the rest retrieved from reference TRBV2 and TRBJ1-1, is EPEVTQTPSHQVTQMGQEVILRCVPISNHLYFYWYRQILGQKVEFLVSFYNNEISEKSEIFDDQFSVERPDGSNFTLKIRSTKLEDSAMYFCASSEEGHKNTEAFFGQGTRLTVV.

By proportion, this clone is medium-sized (0.01 to 0.1%). As DNA, the CDR3 is TGTGCCAGCAGTCCCCCTTACCTGGGTACGCAGTATTTT. Its translation: CASSPPYLGTQYF. The rearrangement links TRBV2 to TRBJ2-3; D is unresolved. With 5 bases removed from V and 8 bases from J, the gap between germline ends came to 14 bases. The V gene's germline CDR1 is SNHLY and CDR2 FYNNEI. This CDR3 has 13 amino acids.

The V and J genes are TRBV7-3 and TRBJ1-2, with D unresolved. Trimming cost V 0 bases and J 8 bases, with 13 bases left between them. Germline V gene sequence: CDR1 SGHTA, CDR2 FQGTGA. The CDR3 consists of 14 residues. The CDR3 DNA is TGTGCCAGCAGCTTAACAAAGTGGGCCGAGGGCTACACCTTC. This sequence encodes CASSLTKWAEGYTF.

The V and J genes are TRBV6-2 or TRBV6-3 and TRBJ1-5, with D uncertain. The CDR3 loop spans 15 amino acids. Deletions cut 6 bases from V and 0 bases from J, with 12 bases between. The germline CDR1 and CDR2 sequences are MNHEY and SVGEGT. The CDR3 protein is CASSPRRDSNQPQHF. DNA of the CDR3: TGTGCCAGCAGCCCACGACGGGATAGCAATCAGCCCCAGCATTTT.

The chain couples TRBV18 to TRBJ2-4; weak D call: TRBD1 (6 bases). This CDR3 spans 15 amino acids. Germline assignment: CDR1 KGHSH and CDR2 LQKENI. Trimming pared 4 bases from V and 3 bases from J, leaving 13 bases between. The CDR3 bases are TGTGCCAGCTCACTACAGGGATCCGGCAAAAACATTCAGTACTTC. Amino acids: CASSLQGSGKNIQYF. Full variable domain (rest looked up from reference TRBV18 and TRBJ2-4): NAGVMQNPRHLVRRRGQEARLRCSPMKGHSHVYWYRQLPEEGLKFMVYLQKENIIDESGMPKERFSAEFPKEGPSILRIQQVVRGDSAAYFCASSLQGSGKNIQYFGAGTRLSVL.

The rearrangement joins TRBV18 to TRBJ1-2; TRBD1 is a possible D gene (5 bases). The germline CDR1 and CDR2 sequences are KGHSH and LQKENI. The CDR3 has 13 residues. V shed 6 bases and J shed 4 bases, with 12 bases lying between them. The CDR3: CASSPDSSYGYTF. CDR3 nucleotides: TGTGCCAGCTCTCCCGACAGTTCCTATGGCTACACCTTC. The full variable domain, completed using reference TRBV18 and TRBJ1-2, is NAGVMQNPRHLVRRRGQEARLRCSPMKGHSHVYWYRQLPEEGLKFMVYLQKENIIDESGMPKERFSAEFPKEGPSILRIQQVVRGDSAAYFCASSPDSSYGYTFGSGTRLTVV.

In nucleotides, the CDR3 is TGTGCCAGCTCACCCCAGGGGGGGTACACTGAAGCTTTCTTT. As protein: CASSPQGGYTEAFF. V gene TRBV18 combines with J gene TRBJ1-1, with 7 bases identical to TRBD1. The length of the CDR3 is 14 residues. Looked up from germline, CDR1 is KGHSH and CDR2 is LQKENI. V lost 3 bases and J lost 3; bases outside the gene matches: 4.

This sequence joins TRBV4-3 and TRBJ1-2; D gene unclear. CDR3 length: 14 amino acids. The ends were cut back, 0 bases at V and 2 bases at J, with 7 bases in the middle. Germline loops: CDR1 LGHNA, CDR2 YSLEER. CDR3 nucleotides: TGCGCCAGCAGCCAAGAATTAGGAAACTATGGCTACACCTTC. It yields the protein CASSQELGNYGYTF.

This sequence joins TRBV28 and TRBJ2-7, with 9 bases aligning to TRBD1. J gave up 3 bases and V 4 bases, and 4 bases lay outside the gene matches. Per germline, CDR1 MDHEN and CDR2 SYDVKM. CDR3 length: 14 amino acids. The CDR3 coding sequence is TGTGCCAGCAGTTCGGGACAGGGTATCTACGAGCAGTACTTC. This codes for CASSSGQGIYEQYF.

This clone has just a few counts. The chain links TRBV9 to TRBJ2-3; TRBD2 matches at 9 bases. The CDR3 is 16 residues long. V was clipped by 3 bases and J by 5 bases; unmatched bases: 10. Germline CDR1 and CDR2: SGDLS and YYNGEE. In nucleotides, the CDR3 is TGTGCCAGCAGCGACATGAAAGCGGGGGGTAAAGATACGCAGTATTTT. Translating it yields CASSDMKAGGKDTQYF.

This clone was seen more than once but under ten times. The J gene is TRBJ1-6, the V gene TRBV3-1 (or the pseudogene TRBV3-2); tentatively, D is TRBD1 (6 bases). The germline V gene encodes CDR1 LGHDT and CDR2 YNNKEL (reference sequence). Trimming left V 5 bases short and J 7 bases short, with 15 bases between. There are 15 residues in the CDR3. CDR3 region: CASSSRGDSNSPLHF. The CDR3 bases are TGTGCCAGCAGCTCCAGGGGAGACAGCAATTCACCCCTCCACTTT.

The chain links TRBV30 to TRBJ1-4; D unclear. Germline V CDR1 and CDR2: GTSNPN, SVGIG (reference sequence). Trimming stripped 0 bases from V and 5 bases from J, with 10 bases between. The CDR3 covers 14 residues. This CDR3 is CAWSVSRSNEKLFF. For the CDR3, the DNA is TGTGCCTGGAGTGTAAGCAGATCCAATGAAAAACTGTTTTTT.

This clone was counted a single time. The rearrangement joins TRBV7-3 to TRBJ1-2, with D maybe TRBD1 (6 bases). Germline V gives CDR1 SGHTA, CDR2 FQGTGA. Trimming shortened V by 6 bases and J by 1 base, and 9 bases separated the two germline ends. This CDR3 region has 13 residues. Here the CDR3 reads CASSPDSNYGYTF. CDR3 sequence (DNA): TGTGCCAGCAGTCCGGACAGTAACTATGGCTACACCTTC.

This clone was seen once. V and J are TRBV7-2 and TRBJ2-7; 11 bases are shared with TRBD2. V dropped 4 bases and J dropped 7; count of bases not matched to a gene: 12. Per germline, CDR1 SGHTA and CDR2 FQGNSA. CDR3 size: 16 residues. CDR3 sequence reads: CASSSLSGGALREQYF. The CDR3 DNA reads TGTGCCAGCAGCTCCCTTAGCGGGGGGGCCCTGAGGGAGCAGTACTTC.

The V and J genes are TRBV10-1 and TRBJ1-1; D gene unclear. The V and J ends lost 1 base and 0 bases respectively, with 18 bases between them. The CDR3 contains 18 residues. CDR1 and CDR2 (germline): WNHNN, SYGVQD (reference sequence). CDR3 coding DNA: TGCGCCAGCAGTGAGTTCAGTCGGGCAGGAACTTTGAACACTGAAGCTTTCTTT. It encodes CASSEFSRAGTLNTEAFF.

The chain employs TRBV5-6 and TRBJ2-7; D ambiguous. The CDR3 spans 13 residues. In germline, CDR1 is SGHDT, CDR2 YYEEEE. Trimming cost V 0 bases and J 2 bases, with 6 bases left between them. CDR3 sequence (DNA): TGTGCCAGCAGCTTGGGGCTGACCTACGAGCAGTACTTC. The encoded protein is CASSLGLTYEQYF.

This clone was picked up a small number of times. The chain couples TRBV2 to TRBJ1-5; TRBD1 matches 10 bases. This CDR3 has 20 residues. Germline values: CDR1 SNHLY, CDR2 FYNNEI. J gave up 0 bases and V 5 bases, and 16 bases lay outside the gene matches. The CDR3 region is CASSPTAGQGGISSNQPQHF. CDR3 nucleotides: TGTGCCAGCAGTCCCACAGCTGGACAGGGGGGAATTAGTAGCAATCAGCCCCAGCATTTT.

This chain uses TRBV18 with TRBJ1-1, with D possibly TRBD1 on 6 matching bases. CDR1 and CDR2 (germline): KGHSH, LQKENI. The CDR3 runs 16 residues. Trimming left V 0 bases short and J 7 bases short, with 18 bases between. The CDR3 reads CASSPPIVIQGREAFF. In DNA, the CDR3 is TGTGCCAGCTCACCACCTATTGTTATTCAGGGGCGTGAAGCTTTCTTT.